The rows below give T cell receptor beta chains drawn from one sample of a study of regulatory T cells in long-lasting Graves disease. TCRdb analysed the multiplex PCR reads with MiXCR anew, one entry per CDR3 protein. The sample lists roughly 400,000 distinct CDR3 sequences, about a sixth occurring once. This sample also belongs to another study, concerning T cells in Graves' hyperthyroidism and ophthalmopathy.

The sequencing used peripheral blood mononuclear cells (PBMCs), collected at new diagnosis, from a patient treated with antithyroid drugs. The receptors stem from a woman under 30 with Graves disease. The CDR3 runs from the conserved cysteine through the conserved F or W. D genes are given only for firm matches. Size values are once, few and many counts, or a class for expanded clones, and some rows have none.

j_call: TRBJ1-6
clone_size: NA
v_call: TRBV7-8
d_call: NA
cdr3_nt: TGTGCCAGCAGCTTAGCTGTAGGACTCTTCCTCCACTTT
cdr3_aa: CASSLAVGLFLHF

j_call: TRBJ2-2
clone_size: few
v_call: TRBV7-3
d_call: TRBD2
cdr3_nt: TGTGCCAGCAGCCCCCTCCCCACGGGACTAGGCGGCACCAGGGAGCTGTTTTTT
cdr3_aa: CASSPLPTGLGGTRELFF

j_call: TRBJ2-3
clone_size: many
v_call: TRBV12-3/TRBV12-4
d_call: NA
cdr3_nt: TGTGCCAGCAGCCCACAGGCATCAGGGATTTCTACTACGCAGTATTTT
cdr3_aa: CASSPQASGISTTQYF

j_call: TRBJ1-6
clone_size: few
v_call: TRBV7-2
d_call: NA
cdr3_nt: TGTGCCAGCAGACGGGACCCCCATAATTCACCCCTCCACTTT
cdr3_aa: CASRRDPHNSPLHF

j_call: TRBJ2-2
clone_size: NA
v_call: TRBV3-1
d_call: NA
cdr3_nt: TGTGCCAGCAGCCAAGCGAAATCCGGGGAGCTGTTTTTT
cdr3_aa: CASSQAKSGELFF

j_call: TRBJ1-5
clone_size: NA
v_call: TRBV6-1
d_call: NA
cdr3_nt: TGTGCCAGCAGTGAATTCCCCCCAGGGGCCGGAAATCAGCCCCAGCATTTT
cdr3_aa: CASSEFPPGAGNQPQHF

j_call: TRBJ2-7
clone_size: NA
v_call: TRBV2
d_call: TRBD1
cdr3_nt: TGTGCCAGCAGTGCCGGACAGGTAGCCTACGAGCAGTACTTC
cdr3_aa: CASSAGQVAYEQYF

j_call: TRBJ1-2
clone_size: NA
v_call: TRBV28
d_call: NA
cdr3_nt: TGTGCCAGCACCCAGGGAGGGGGATCGGGTGGCTACACCTTC
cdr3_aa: CASTQGGGSGGYTF

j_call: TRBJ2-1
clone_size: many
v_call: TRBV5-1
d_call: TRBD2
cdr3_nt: TGCGCCAGCAGCTTGGAAGGGACTAGCGGGATGGTATACAATGAGCAGTTCTTC
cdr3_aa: CASSLEGTSGMVYNEQFF

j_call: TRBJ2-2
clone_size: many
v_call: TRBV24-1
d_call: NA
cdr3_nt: TGTGCCACCAGTGATCTGGGGAACGGGGAGCTGTTTTTT
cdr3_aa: CATSDLGNGELFF

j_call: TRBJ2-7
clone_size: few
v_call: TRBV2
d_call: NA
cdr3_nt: TGTGCCAGCAGTGCCGGGGACTTGGGCTACGAGCAGTACTTC
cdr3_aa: CASSAGDLGYEQYF

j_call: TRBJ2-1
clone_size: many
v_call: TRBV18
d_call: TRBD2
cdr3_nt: TGTGCCAGCTCTCCGAATACTAGCGGGAGGGACAATGAGCAGTTCTTC
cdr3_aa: CASSPNTSGRDNEQFF

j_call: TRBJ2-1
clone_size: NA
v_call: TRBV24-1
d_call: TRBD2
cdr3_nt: TGTGCCACCAGTGATTTCAGGTTTGGACTAGCAGACAATGAGCAGTTCTTC
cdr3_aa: CATSDFRFGLADNEQFF

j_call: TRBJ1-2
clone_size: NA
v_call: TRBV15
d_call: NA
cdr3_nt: TGTGCCACCAGCGAGCGCAGGGTTGATGGCTACACCTTC
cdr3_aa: CATSERRVDGYTF

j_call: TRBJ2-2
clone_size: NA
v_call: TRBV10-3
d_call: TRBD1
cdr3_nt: TGTGCCGTAGGTGGAACAGGGGGCGCATGGGGCACCGGGGAGCTGTTTTTT
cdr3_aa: CAVGGTGGAWGTGELFF

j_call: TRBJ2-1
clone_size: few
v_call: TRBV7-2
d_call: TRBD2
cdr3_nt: TGTGCCTGCAGCTCCCCAGCGGGAAGTTTCTACAATGAGCAGTTCTTC
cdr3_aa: CACSSPAGSFYNEQFF

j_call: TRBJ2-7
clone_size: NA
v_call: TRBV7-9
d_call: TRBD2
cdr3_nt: TGTGCCAGCAGCTTAGAAGGTCTAGCGGGAGGGCCCTACGAGCAGTACTTC
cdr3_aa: CASSLEGLAGGPYEQYF

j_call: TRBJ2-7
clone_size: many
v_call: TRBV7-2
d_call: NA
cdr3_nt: TGTGCCAGCAGCTTAGTTACAGACTACGAGCAGTACTTC
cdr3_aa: CASSLVTDYEQYF

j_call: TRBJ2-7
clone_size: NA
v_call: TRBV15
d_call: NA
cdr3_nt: TGTGCCACCAGCAGAAGGGACAACTCCTACGAGCAGTACTTC
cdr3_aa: CATSRRDNSYEQYF

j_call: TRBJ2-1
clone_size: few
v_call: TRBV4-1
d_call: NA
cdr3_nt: TGCGCCAGCAGCCAGGACGAGCGTAGCTCCTACAATGAGCAGTTCTTC
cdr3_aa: CASSQDERSSYNEQFF

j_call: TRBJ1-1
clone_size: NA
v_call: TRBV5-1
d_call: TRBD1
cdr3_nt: TGCGCCAGCAGCTTAACCGTGGTGGGGACAGGGCCTATATCTTTCTTT
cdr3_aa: CASSLTVVGTGPISFF

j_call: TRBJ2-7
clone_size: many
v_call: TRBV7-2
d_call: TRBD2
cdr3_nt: TGTGCCAGCAGCTGGACTAGCGGGAGGTCCGAGCAGTACTTC
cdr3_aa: CASSWTSGRSEQYF

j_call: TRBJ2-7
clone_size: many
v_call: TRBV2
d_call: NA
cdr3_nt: TGTGCCAGCAGTGAGAGGCAACTATACGAGCAGTACTTC
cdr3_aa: CASSERQLYEQYF

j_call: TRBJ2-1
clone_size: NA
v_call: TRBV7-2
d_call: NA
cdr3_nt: TGTGCCAGCAGTGAAGTCGCAGGGGCCTACAATGAGCAGTTCTTC
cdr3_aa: CASSEVAGAYNEQFF

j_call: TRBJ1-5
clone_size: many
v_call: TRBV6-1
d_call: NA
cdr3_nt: TGTGCCAGCAGGGAAACAGGGCCTAATCAGCCCCAGCATTTT
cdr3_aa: CASRETGPNQPQHF

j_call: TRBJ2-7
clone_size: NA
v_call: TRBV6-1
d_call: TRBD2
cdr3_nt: TGTGCCAGCATGAGGATAGCGGGAGGGTACGAGCAGTACTTC
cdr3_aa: CASMRIAGGYEQYF

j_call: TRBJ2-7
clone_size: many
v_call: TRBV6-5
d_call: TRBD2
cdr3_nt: TGTGCCAGCAGTTACGCCGGACTAGCGGGAGCGGGCGAGCAGTACTTC
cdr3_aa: CASSYAGLAGAGEQYF

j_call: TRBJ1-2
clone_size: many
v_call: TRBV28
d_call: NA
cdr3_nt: TGTGCCAGCAGTTTAAGGACAGTCTATGGCTACACCTTC
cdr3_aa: CASSLRTVYGYTF

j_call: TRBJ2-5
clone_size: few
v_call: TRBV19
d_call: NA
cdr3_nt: TGTGCCAGTAGTATAAGCACTCTAGTTGGAGAGACCCAGTACTTC
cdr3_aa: CASSISTLVGETQYF

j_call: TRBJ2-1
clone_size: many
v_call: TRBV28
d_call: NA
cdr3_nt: TGTGCCAGCAGCTTTATAAATGAGCAGTTCTTC
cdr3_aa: CASSFINEQFF

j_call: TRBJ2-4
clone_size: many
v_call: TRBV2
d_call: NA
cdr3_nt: TGTGCCAGCGGGCGATGGGGAATCTCGGCCAAAAACATTCAGTACTTC
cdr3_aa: CASGRWGISAKNIQYF

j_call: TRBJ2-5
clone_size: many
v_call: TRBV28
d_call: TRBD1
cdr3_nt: TGTGCCAGCAGGGAGACAGGGGCACAGGAGACCCAGTACTTC
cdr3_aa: CASRETGAQETQYF

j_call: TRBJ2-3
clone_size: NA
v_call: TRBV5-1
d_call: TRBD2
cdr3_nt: TGCGCCAGCAGCCCCTTGGGGCGGGAGGGCACAGATACGCAGTATTTT
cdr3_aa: CASSPLGREGTDTQYF

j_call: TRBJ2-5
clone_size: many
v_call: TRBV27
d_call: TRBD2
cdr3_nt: TGTGCCAGCAGTTCAGGACTAGCATCAGAGACCCAGTACTTC
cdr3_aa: CASSSGLASETQYF

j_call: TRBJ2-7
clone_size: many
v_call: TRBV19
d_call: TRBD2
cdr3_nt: TGTGCCAGTAGTATTTCAGGACTAGCGTTCTCCTACGAGCAGTACTTC
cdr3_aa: CASSISGLAFSYEQYF

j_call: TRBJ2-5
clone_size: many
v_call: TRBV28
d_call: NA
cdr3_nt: TGTGCCAGCAGTTTTTTAGGGAGCCAAGAGACCCAGTACTTC
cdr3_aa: CASSFLGSQETQYF